These 2 T cell receptor beta chains came from one sample sequenced in a study of blood T cell repertoires in COVID-19. The repertoire was sequenced with immunoSEQ multiplex PCR; TCRdb's copy has only in-frame clones and lacks some. The sample includes 60,000 to 70,000 clones, around 90% of them seen just once. What was sequenced was peripheral blood. All receptors come from a woman in her fifties or sixties with COVID-19, enrolled during active disease.

This clone was detected a few times. The chain employs TRBV29-1 and TRBJ1-2; 11 bases align to TRBD1. The CDR3 has 15 residues. After removal of 5 bases from V and 3 bases from J, the junction contained 8 bases not matched to a gene. Germline-derived CDR1 and CDR2 are SQVTM and ANQGSEA. The CDR3 protein is CSVMDRGLKDYGYTF. The CDR3 coding sequence is TGCAGCGTTATGGACAGGGGGCTTAAGGACTATGGCTACACCTTC. Using reference TRBV29-1 and TRBJ1-2 for the parts outside the CDR3, the full variable domain is SAVISQKPSRDICQRGTSLTIQCQVDSQVTMMFWYRQQPGQSLTLIATANQGSEATYESGFVIDKFPISRPNLTFSTLTVSNMSPEDSSIYLCSVMDRGLKDYGYTFGSGTRLTVV.

The chain uses TRBV7-2 and TRBJ1-5; tentatively, D is TRBD1 (5 bases). The CDR3 totals 14 residues. The V gene lost 1 base and the J gene lost 6 bases, with 10 bases spanning the gap. Germline V CDR1 and CDR2: SGHTA, FQGNSA. The CDR3 nucleotides are TGTGCCAGCAGCTTAGATCGACAGACTCAGCCCCAGCATTTT. This codes for CASSLDRQTQPQHF.